Each of the 28 T cell receptor beta chains below was sequenced from the same sample in a study of vaccination effects on CD4 cells after COVID-19. Only in-frame clones appear in the TCRdb table, and some are missing; sequencing was by immunoSEQ multiplex PCR. The sample records under 40,000 clones, under 75% being singletons. What these receptors recognize is not known. Viral peptide pool expansion of antigen-specific CD4+ T cells preceded sequencing in the ViraFEST assay. Upon completion of roughly ten days in culture, CD4+ T cells were isolated. Participants were vaccinated with two doses of either the BNT162b2 or mRNA-1273 vaccine. The sample was CD4+ T cells from PBMCs cultured with HCoV-229E spike peptides, taken after COVID-19 vaccination. These receptors all stem from a human donor who received a COVID-19 vaccine.

This clone was found once. CDR3 in amino acids: CASSLSRNTIYF. For the CDR3, the DNA is TGTGCCAGCAGTTTAAGTAGAAACACCATATATTTT. The rearrangement joins TRBV12-3 or TRBV12-4 to TRBJ1-3; unclear D gene. The CDR3 runs to 12 residues. V was shortened by 2 bases and J by 5 bases, with 4 bases between the two germline ends.

This clone was counted between two and nine times. The chain joins TRBV9 to TRBJ2-7, with 12 nucleotides matching TRBD2. This CDR3 comprises 16 residues. CDR1 is SGDLS and CDR2 is YYNGEE in the germline V gene. With 0 bases clipped from V and 2 bases from J, the junction kept 3 bases outside the gene matches. The CDR3 region is CASSVASSGGAYEQYF. CDR3 nucleotide sequence: TGTGCCAGCAGCGTAGCATCTAGCGGGGGGGCCTACGAGCAGTACTTC. Supplemented by reference TRBV9 and TRBJ2-7, the full variable domain reads DSGVTQTPKHLITATGQRVTLRCSPRSGDLSVYWYQQSLDQGLQFLIQYYNGEERAKGNILERFSAQQFPDLHSELNLSSLELGDSALYFCASSVASSGGAYEQYFGPGTRLTVT.

This clone appeared a few times. The CDR3 DNA reads as TGTGCCAGCAGCAAAAGGGACAGCTATGGCTACACCTTC. Its translation is CASSKRDSYGYTF. J is TRBJ1-2 and V is TRBV21-1; the tabulated D call, TRBD1, remains unverified against the DNA. TRBV21-1 is assigned pseudogene status. The CDR3 is made up of 13 amino acids.

The rearrangement uses TRBV30 and TRBJ1-5; the D is unclear. V was cut by 0 bases and J by 4 bases, with 4 bases left in between. CDR1 GTSNPN and CDR2 SVGIG come from the germline V gene (reference sequence). This CDR3 is built from 12 residues. DNA of the CDR3: TGTGCCTGGAGTGTAAAGAATCAGCCCCAGCATTTT. Translating it yields CAWSVKNQPQHF.

The chain uses TRBV7-2 and TRBJ2-3; D unresolved. V dropped 5 bases and J dropped 6 bases, with 12 bases sitting between them. CDR1 SGHTA and CDR2 FQGNSA come from the germline V gene. This CDR3 contains 13 residues. In DNA, the CDR3 is TGTGCCAGCAGCCCGCGGTGGGTGGATACGCAGTATTTT. As protein: CASSPRWVDTQYF.

This clone occurred once. The gene calls are TRBV10-1 and TRBJ2-5, with 13 positions matching TRBD2. The CDR3 extends over 15 amino acids. In germline, CDR1 is WNHNN, CDR2 SYGVQD (reference sequence). Trimming at V came to 4 bases and at J to 3 bases, leaving 2 bases not matched to a gene. In nucleotides, the CDR3 is TGCGCCAGCAGTGGGGGGACTAGCGGGAAAGAGACCCAGTACTTC. Translating it yields CASSGGTSGKETQYF.

This clone was counted once. In DNA form, the CDR3 reads TGCGCCAGCAGCTTGTTGGAGGTCCGGAGATCTAACTATGGCTACACCTTC. Its protein is CASSLLEVRRSNYGYTF. The J gene is TRBJ1-2, the V gene TRBV5-1; unclear D gene. Germline-derived CDR1 and CDR2 are SGHRS and YFSETQ. V was clipped by 1 base and J by 0 bases, with 16 bases between them. The CDR3 runs to 17 residues.

The rearrangement joins TRBV29-1 to TRBJ2-2; 8 nucleotides agree with TRBD1. The length of the CDR3 is 14 residues. V trimming: 4 bases; J trimming: 0 bases; junction bases outside the gene matches: 1. In germline, CDR1 is SQVTM, CDR2 ANQGSEA. CDR3 protein: CSVGGQANTGELFF. In nucleotides, the CDR3 is TGCAGCGTTGGGGGACAGGCGAACACCGGGGAGCTGTTTTTT.

The V gene is TRBV2, the J gene TRBJ2-1; the D is unclear. Germline V CDR1 and CDR2: SNHLY, FYNNEI. Deletions cut 5 bases from V and 5 bases from J, with 4 bases between. The length of the CDR3 is 11 residues. The CDR3 bases are TGTGCCAGCAGTTACCACAATGAGCAGTTCTTC. Its translation is CASSYHNEQFF.

The chain recombines TRBV11-2 with TRBJ2-5; TRBD1 is a possible D gene (6 bases). The CDR3 runs to 15 residues. Germline V gene sequence: CDR1 SGHAT, CDR2 FQNNGV. Between the trimmed V and J ends, which lost 2 bases and 5 bases, there was a span of 15 bases. The CDR3 bases are TGTGCCAGCAGCTTAAACCCCCAGGGGTCCGAGACCCAGTACTTC. It translates to CASSLNPQGSETQYF.

The V and J genes are TRBV3-1 (or the pseudogene TRBV3-2) and TRBJ2-1; tentatively, D is TRBD1 or TRBD2 (5 bases each). In germline, CDR1 is LGHDT, CDR2 YNNKEL (reference sequence). V shed 1 base and J shed 9 bases, with 22 bases lying between them. The CDR3 totals 17 residues. The chain's CDR3 is CASSQGLPGTVLGEQFF. The DNA for the CDR3 is TGTGCCAGCAGCCAAGGGCTCCCCGGGACCGTCCTCGGTGAGCAGTTCTTC.

This sequence joins TRBV4-1 and TRBJ1-2; D ambiguous. Trimming left V 3 bases short and J 4 bases short, with 9 bases between. In germline, CDR1 is MGHRA, CDR2 YSYEKL. The CDR3 loop spans 13 amino acids. For the CDR3, the DNA is TGCGCCAGCAGCCAGGGCGAATCCTATGGCTACACCTTC. It codes for CASSQGESYGYTF.

The chain carries TRBV5-6 and TRBJ1-1, with D tentatively TRBD1 (5 bases). CDR1 and CDR2 (germline): SGHDT, YYEEEE. The ends were cut back, 2 bases at V and 1 base at J, with 9 bases in the middle. This CDR3 comprises 14 residues. Here the CDR3 reads CASSFSGKNTEAFF. The CDR3 coding sequence is TGTGCCAGCAGCTTTTCAGGGAAGAACACTGAAGCTTTCTTT.

The chain uses TRBV29-1 and TRBJ1-1; D not resolved. The germline V gene has CDR1 SQVTM and CDR2 ANQGSEA. The CDR3 covers 14 residues. Trimming cost V 5 bases and J 2 bases, with 15 bases left between them. The CDR3 DNA sequence: TGCAGCGTTTTAAGGACGGAGACTAACACTGAAGCTTTCTTT. Translated, it gives CSVLRTETNTEAFF.

The genes are TRBV10-2 and TRBJ1-2; D unresolved. Germline loops: CDR1 WSHSY, CDR2 SAAADI. There are 11 residues in the CDR3. V dropped 7 bases and J dropped 2 bases, with 5 bases sitting between them. The CDR3 loop reads CASNGNYGYTF. CDR3 sequence (DNA): TGCGCCAGCAACGGGAACTATGGCTACACCTTC.

J is TRBJ2-5 and V is TRBV10-2; maybe TRBD1 (5 bases). Germline CDR1 reads WSHSY; CDR2 reads SAAADI. Trimming took off 6 bases at V and 5 bases at J, with 22 bases between the two ends. This CDR3 comprises 16 residues. The CDR3 spells CASRGSRGREIETQYF. DNA for the CDR3: TGCGCCAGCAGGGGATCTAGGGGCAGGGAAATTGAGACCCAGTACTTC.

The chain recombines TRBV7-6 with TRBJ2-1; possible D gene TRBD2, 5 bases. CDR3 length equals 16 residues. Germline assignment: CDR1 SGHVS and CDR2 FNYEAQ. Trimming pared 0 bases from V and 0 bases from J, leaving 9 bases between. The CDR3 sequence: CASSLARASSYNEQFF. The CDR3 coding sequence is TGTGCCAGCAGCTTAGCGAGGGCTTCCTCCTACAATGAGCAGTTCTTC.

This clone was seen just once. This chain connects TRBV12-3 or TRBV12-4 to TRBJ2-2; the D is unclear. Trimming stripped 3 bases from V and 6 bases from J, with 2 bases between. CDR3 length: 11 amino acids. CDR3 DNA: TGTGCCAGCAGTTTCCCCGGGGAGCTGTTTTTT. Protein product: CASSFPGELFF.

The chain employs TRBV3-1 (or the pseudogene TRBV3-2) and TRBJ2-5, with D uncertain. Trimming removed 5 bases at V and 1 base at J, with 11 bases between. The V gene's germline CDR1 is LGHDT and CDR2 YNNKEL (reference sequence). This CDR3 is 14 amino acids long. The CDR3, as DNA: TGTGCCAGCAGCGCGCGGAAGATCCAAGAGACCCAGTACTTC. Translated: CASSARKIQETQYF.

This clone was seen a few times. This chain uses TRBV7-9 with TRBJ2-2; 10 bases map to TRBD1. The germline gives CDR1 SEHNR, CDR2 FQNEAQ (reference sequence). The CDR3 covers 16 residues. Trimming removed 6 bases from V and 3 bases from J; junction bases left unmatched: 7. The CDR3: CASSLPGTGDTGELFF. DNA of the CDR3: TGTGCCAGCAGTTTGCCCGGGACAGGGGACACCGGGGAGCTGTTTTTT.

The chain is built from TRBV6-2 or TRBV6-3 and TRBJ2-7; D is possibly TRBD2 (5 bases). The germline CDR1 and CDR2 sequences are MNHEY and SVGEGT. Trimming pared 6 bases from V and 5 bases from J, leaving 17 bases between. This CDR3 spans 14 amino acids. The CDR3 bases are TGTGCCAGCAGCGGTACTAGTGCGAGCCACGAGCAGTACTTC. It codes for CASSGTSASHEQYF.

The sample holds one count of this clone. This chain uses TRBV7-2 with TRBJ2-5; D gene unclear. There are 14 residues in the CDR3. V lost 1 base and J 3 bases, leaving 9 bases between the germline ends. CDR1 SGHTA and CDR2 FQGNSA come from the germline V gene. CDR3 loop: CASSLGNAEETQYF. CDR3 sequence (DNA): TGTGCCAGCAGCTTAGGAAATGCTGAAGAGACCCAGTACTTC.

This clone was seen once. The chain is built from TRBV5-1 and TRBJ2-3, with a tentative D call TRBD2 (5 bases). V was clipped by 2 bases and J by 1 base, with 11 bases between them. The V gene's germline CDR1 is SGHRS and CDR2 YFSETQ. CDR3 length: 15 residues. CDR3 DNA sequence: TGCGCCAGCAGCTTAATGGGAGAAGGCACAGATACGCAGTATTTT. This encodes CASSLMGEGTDTQYF.

The gene calls are TRBV4-1 and TRBJ1-2, with TRBD1 identical over 9 bases. J was trimmed by 5 bases and V by 4 bases; bases with no gene match: 11. CDR1 and CDR2 (germline): MGHRA, YSYEKL. The CDR3 has 16 residues. Here the CDR3 reads CASSPRDRERSYGYTF. The CDR3 DNA is TGCGCCAGCAGCCCGAGGGACAGGGAGCGATCATATGGCTACACCTTC.

The rearrangement joins TRBV7-9 to TRBJ2-1; TRBD1 matches 10 bases. CDR1 and CDR2 (germline): SEHNR, FQNEAQ (reference sequence). The CDR3 is 16 residues long. V was clipped by 10 bases and J by 7 bases; unmatched bases: 16. CDR3 protein: CATPRAATGGFNEQFF. The CDR3 DNA sequence: TGTGCCACCCCCAGAGCCGCGACAGGGGGCTTTAATGAGCAGTTCTTC.

The chain combines TRBV3-1 (or the pseudogene TRBV3-2) with TRBJ2-7; 11 bases map to TRBD2. The CDR3 runs to 14 residues. Losses at the gene ends were 4 bases for V and 5 bases for J; bases not matched to a gene: 4. Germline CDR1 reads LGHDT; CDR2 reads YNNKEL (reference sequence). The CDR3 nucleotides read TGTGCCAGCAGCCGTAGCGGGAGGGCTAACGAGCAGTACTTC. Translating gives CASSRSGRANEQYF.

The V call is TRBV2, the J call TRBJ1-5; TRBD1 agrees at 8 bases. Germline loops: CDR1 SNHLY, CDR2 FYNNEI. J gave up 6 bases and V 4 bases, and 5 bases lay outside the gene matches. The CDR3 sequence is 14 residues long. The CDR3 bases are TGTGCCAGCAGTGTCCAGGGGGCTTTTCAGCCCCAGCATTTT. Residues: CASSVQGAFQPQHF.

The chain uses TRBV18 and TRBJ1-4; D is unresolved. Trimming removed 4 bases from V and 5 bases from J, with 20 bases in between. The CDR3 spans 17 residues. Germline assignment: CDR1 KGHSH and CDR2 LQKENI. The CDR3 region is CASSLSGPGAQNEKLFF. The CDR3 bases are TGTGCCAGCTCACTATCGGGCCCTGGAGCCCAAAATGAAAAACTGTTTTTT.